These T cell receptor beta chains were read from a single sample in a study of somatic mutations in cytotoxic T cells in rheumatoid arthritis. The table came from immunoSEQ multiplex PCR; TCRdb's copy has only in-frame clones and leaves some out. The repertoire holds tens of thousands of clones, with about 83% as singletons. The specimen sequenced was CD8+ T cells sorted from blood. The source of these receptors is an adult with rheumatoid arthritis. Each CDR3 is given with its conserved first and last residue. Fields, in order: V gene, D gene, J gene, clone size, CDR3 length, CDR3 protein, CDR3 DNA. D genes are given only for firm matches. Size tells how often a clone was seen (once, few, many) or the class of an expanded clone, and some rows leave it out.

V: TRBV28; D: .; J: TRBJ1-6; size: .; length: 14; CDR3: CASSLRSPAAPLHF; DNA: TGTGCCAGCAGTTTAAGGTCTCCCGCGGCACCCCTCCACTTT
V: TRBV4-1; D: .; J: TRBJ1-2; size: few; length: 16; CDR3: CASSQELRPSDNGYTF; DNA: TGCGCCAGCAGCCAAGAGTTAAGGCCGTCAGATAATGGCTACACCTTC
V: TRBV5-4; D: .; J: TRBJ2-4; size: .; length: 13; CDR3: CASSPRVGTDGYF; DNA: TGTGCCAGCAGCCCGAGGGTTGGGACGGATGGGTACTTC
V: TRBV9; D: TRBD2; J: TRBJ2-3; size: .; length: 16; CDR3: CASSPWGGGSTDTQYF; DNA: TGTGCCAGCAGCCCCTGGGGCGGGGGAAGCACAGATACGCAGTATTTT
V: TRBV11-2; D: .; J: TRBJ2-1; size: .; length: 13; CDR3: CASSFPLGNEQFF; DNA: TGTGCCAGCAGCTTCCCTTTGGGGAATGAGCAGTTCTTC
V: TRBV6-5; D: TRBD1; J: TRBJ1-1; size: .; length: 14; CDR3: CASRPGTVNTEAFF; DNA: TGTGCCAGCAGACCCGGGACAGTGAACACTGAAGCTTTCTTT
V: TRBV7-9; D: TRBD2; J: TRBJ2-1; size: .; length: 14; CDR3: CASLAGGGYNEQFF; DNA: TGTGCCAGCCTAGCGGGAGGGGGCTACAATGAGCAGTTCTTC
V: TRBV7-8; D: TRBD1; J: TRBJ1-1; size: .; length: 14; CDR3: CASSFDRVRAEAFF; DNA: TGTGCCAGCAGCTTCGACAGGGTGAGGGCTGAAGCTTTCTTT
V: TRBV4-2; D: .; J: TRBJ2-1; size: once; length: 13; CDR3: CASSQDGRTDQFF; DNA: TGTGCCAGCAGCCAAGATGGGCGAACAGACCAGTTCTTC
V: TRBV11-1; D: .; J: TRBJ2-1; size: .; length: 13; CDR3: CASSPFLVIEQFF; DNA: TGTGCCAGCAGCCCTTTTCTAGTAATTGAGCAGTTCTTC
V: TRBV7-1; D: .; J: TRBJ2-6; size: .; length: 16; CDR3: CASSRYGQSRANVLTF; DNA: TGTGCCAGCAGCAGGTACGGACAAAGTCGGGCCAACGTCCTGACTTTC
V: TRBV5-6; D: TRBD2; J: TRBJ2-2; size: .; length: 17; CDR3: CASSWGTSGTGTGELFF; DNA: TGTGCCAGCAGCTGGGGGACTAGCGGGACGGGGACCGGGGAGCTGTTTTTT
V: TRBV5-8; D: TRBD1; J: TRBJ1-1; size: once; length: 19; CDR3: CASSPAAWDRARGWSEAFF; DNA: TGTGCCAGCAGCCCAGCCGCCTGGGACAGGGCCCGAGGTTGGTCTGAAGCTTTCTTT
V: TRBV5-1; D: .; J: TRBJ1-2; size: few; length: 12; CDR3: CASSLEWEGYTF; DNA: TGCGCCAGCAGCTTGGAGTGGGAGGGCTACACCTTC
V: TRBV9; D: .; J: TRBJ2-7; size: .; length: 18; CDR3: CASSVAPSPRDTGYEQYF; DNA: TGTGCCAGCAGCGTAGCACCCTCCCCCCGGGACACGGGCTACGAGCAGTACTTC
V: TRBV28; D: TRBD1; J: TRBJ1-5; size: few; length: 16; CDR3: CASSAYGTGLNQPQHF; DNA: TGTGCCAGCAGTGCTTACGGGACAGGGCTGAATCAGCCCCAGCATTTT
V: TRBV21-1; D: .; J: TRBJ2-1; size: .; length: 16; CDR3: CASSKAGGPGDNEQFF; DNA: TGTGCCAGCAGCAAAGCCGGGGGGCCCGGGGACAATGAGCAGTTCTTC
V: TRBV7-2; D: .; J: TRBJ1-2; size: .; length: 15; CDR3: CASSFMGPTNYGYTF; DNA: TGTGCCAGCAGCTTTATGGGGCCCACCAACTATGGCTACACCTTC
V: TRBV6-6; D: TRBD2; J: TRBJ2-1; size: few; length: 16; CDR3: CASSASLAGGRGEQFF; DNA: TGTGCCAGCAGTGCAAGTCTAGCGGGGGGTCGGGGTGAGCAGTTCTTC
V: TRBV28; D: .; J: TRBJ2-1; size: .; length: 18; CDR3: CASSLRVGRRGSYNEQFF; DNA: TGTGCCAGCAGTTTAAGGGTAGGACGAAGAGGCTCCTACAATGAGCAGTTCTTC
V: TRBV29-1; D: .; J: TRBJ1-2; size: .; length: 14; CDR3: CSAWTPDPIVGYTF; DNA: TGCAGCGCATGGACCCCGGACCCCATCGTCGGCTACACCTTC
V: TRBV4-2; D: TRBD1; J: TRBJ2-7; size: .; length: 14; CDR3: CASSPGQGVHEQYF; DNA: TGTGCCAGCAGCCCGGGACAGGGGGTACACGAGCAGTACTTC
V: TRBV19; D: .; J: TRBJ2-7; size: .; length: 11; CDR3: CATKAVSEQYF; DNA: TGTGCCACTAAAGCTGTATCCGAGCAGTACTTC
V: TRBV6-1; D: .; J: TRBJ2-7; size: .; length: 12; CDR3: CASSEPGYEQYF; DNA: TGTGCCAGCAGTGAACCGGGCTACGAGCAGTACTTC
V: TRBV7-2; D: .; J: TRBJ1-4; size: .; length: 13; CDR3: CASSNPTNEKLFF; DNA: TGTGCCAGCAGCAACCCGACTAATGAAAAACTGTTTTTT
V: TRBV7-6; D: TRBD1; J: TRBJ1-2; size: .; length: 11; CDR3: CASKGGSGYTF; DNA: TGTGCCAGCAAAGGGGGCAGTGGCTACACCTTC
V: TRBV27; D: .; J: TRBJ1-5; size: .; length: 14; CDR3: CASSFFGTNQPQHF; DNA: TGTGCCAGCAGTTTTTTCGGGACTAATCAGCCCCAGCATTTT
V: TRBV7-3; D: .; J: TRBJ2-2; size: .; length: 12; CDR3: CASSLNTGELFF; DNA: TGTGCCAGCAGCCTGAACACCGGGGAGCTGTTTTTT
V: TRBV11-3; D: .; J: TRBJ1-1; size: .; length: 12; CDR3: CASSFGVAEAFF; DNA: TGTGCCAGCAGCTTCGGGGTTGCTGAAGCTTTCTTT
V: TRBV5-1; D: .; J: TRBJ1-1; size: once; length: 11; CDR3: CASSLGWEAFF; DNA: TGCGCCAGCAGCTTGGGATGGGAAGCTTTCTTT
V: TRBV13; D: .; J: TRBJ2-1; size: .; length: 14; CDR3: CASSFPPGGDEQFF; DNA: TGTGCCAGCAGCTTCCCGCCGGGTGGGGATGAGCAGTTCTTC
V: TRBV7-2; D: TRBD1; J: TRBJ1-1; size: .; length: 16; CDR3: CASSLPGQGTNTEAFF; DNA: TGTGCCAGCAGCTTACCGGGACAGGGGACGAACACTGAAGCTTTCTTT
V: TRBV4-1; D: .; J: TRBJ1-1; size: .; length: 15; CDR3: CASSQVTRGNTEAFF; DNA: TGCGCCAGCAGCCAAGTCACTCGGGGGAACACTGAAGCTTTCTTT
V: TRBV28; D: .; J: TRBJ1-1; size: .; length: 11; CDR3: CASSPVWGAFF; DNA: TGTGCCAGCAGCCCCGTGTGGGGGGCTTTCTTT
V: TRBV18; D: TRBD1; J: TRBJ1-2; size: once; length: 15; CDR3: CASSPDRGADYGYTF; DNA: TGTGCCAGCTCCCCCGACAGGGGGGCTGACTATGGCTACACCTTC